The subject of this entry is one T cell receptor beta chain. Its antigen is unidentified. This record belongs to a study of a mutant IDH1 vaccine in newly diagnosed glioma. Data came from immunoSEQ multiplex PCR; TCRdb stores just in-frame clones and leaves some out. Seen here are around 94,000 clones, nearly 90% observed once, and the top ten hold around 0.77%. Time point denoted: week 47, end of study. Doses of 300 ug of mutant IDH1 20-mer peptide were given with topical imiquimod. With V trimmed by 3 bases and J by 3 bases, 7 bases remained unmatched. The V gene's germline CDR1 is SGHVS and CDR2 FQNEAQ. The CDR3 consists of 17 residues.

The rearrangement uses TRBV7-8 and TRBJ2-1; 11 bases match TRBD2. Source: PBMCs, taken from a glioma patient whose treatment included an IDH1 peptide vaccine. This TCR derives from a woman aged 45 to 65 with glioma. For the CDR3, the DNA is TGTGCCAGCAGCTTTGCTAGCGGGAGGTTTAACTACAATGAGCAGTTCTTC. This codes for CASSFASGRFNYNEQFF. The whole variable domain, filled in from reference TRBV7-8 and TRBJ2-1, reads GAGVSQSPRYKVAKRGQDVALRCDPISGHVSLFWYQQALGQGPEFLTYFQNEAQLDKSGLPSDRFFAERPEGSVSTLKIQRTQQEDSAVYLCASSFASGRFNYNEQFFGPGTRLTVL.